Below are 5 T cell receptor beta chains sequenced from a single sample in a study of low-dose radiotherapy and immunotherapy resistance in tumors. Indicated time point: after trial treatment. Treatment described: LDRT plus nivolumab, ipilimumab, low-dose cyclophosphamide and aspirin (RACIN trial). Priming of first-strand cDNA relied on TRAV- and TRBV-specific primers (covering alpha and beta chains). TCRs were amplified for 15 to 25 PCR cycles with a constant-region primer and V-primer adapter. TCRdb re-analysed the reads in MiXCR, keeping a single row per CDR3 protein. This table holds approximately 42,000 distinct CDR3 sequences, 20% to 25% found once. The source was PBMCs, collected after low-dose radiotherapy plus immunotherapy. These receptors came from a male donor with prostate cancer.

The gene calls are TRBV19 and TRBJ2-4; 8 bases align to TRBD2. CDR1 is LNHDA, CDR2 SQIVND, per germline (reference sequence). The CDR3 runs 15 residues. V lost 1 base and J lost 8; bases outside the gene matches: 7. DNA for the CDR3: TGTGCCAGTAGTATAGCTCAGCGGGAGTGGGACATTCAGTACTTC. Translated, it gives CASSIAQREWDIQYF.

This clonotype occurred many times. This chain links TRBV6-8 with TRBJ2-7; 9 bases match TRBD1. CDR3 length: 15 amino acids. Germline V lookup: CDR1 MNHGY, CDR2 SAAAGT. Trimming took 5 bases from V and 6 from J; bases not matched to a gene: 11. The CDR3 coding sequence is TGTGCCAGCAGTCAAGCCGGGACAGGGAATCGCGAGCAGTACTTC. Protein: CASSQAGTGNREQYF.

This clonotype was seen many times. This chain connects TRBV30 to TRBJ2-7; the D gene is possibly TRBD1 (5 bases). Germline assignment: CDR1 GTSNPN and CDR2 SVGIG (reference sequence). V was clipped by 0 bases and J by 5 bases, with 14 bases between them. The CDR3 is 14 residues long. CDR3 nucleotides: TGTGCCTGGAGTGTCCGGTTAGGGGTCCACGAGCAGTACTTC. As protein: CAWSVRLGVHEQYF.

There are many counts of this clonotype. V usage is TRBV27 and J usage is TRBJ2-5, with D possibly matching TRBD1 (6 bases). Trimming shortened V by 5 bases and J by 1 base, and 11 bases separated the two germline ends. CDR1 is MNHEY, CDR2 SMNVEV, per germline (reference sequence). The CDR3 contains 14 residues. This CDR3 reads CASSPSGAQETQYF. Written as DNA, the CDR3 is TGTGCCAGCAGTCCCTCAGGGGCCCAAGAGACCCAGTACTTC.

This clonotype was observed at least ten times. The V call is TRBV12-3 or TRBV12-4, the J call TRBJ2-1, with D perhaps TRBD2 (5 bases). V lost 6 bases to trimming and J lost 7 bases, with 13 bases between them. The CDR3 contains 13 residues. CDR3 region: CASRIASGNEQFF. The CDR3 DNA sequence: TGTGCCAGCAGGATCGCTTCGGGGAATGAGCAGTTCTTC.